This TCR beta chain was sequenced for a study of Tregs in tolerant kidney transplant recipients. Comment on this clone: Antigen: not known.

Per the germline V gene, CDR1 is MGHRA and CDR2 is YSYEKL. The CDR3 totals 16 residues. V was cut by 1 base and J by 3 bases, with 15 bases left in between. Unstimulated regulatory T cells (CD4+CD25+CD127-), CD4+CD25- non-regulatory cells, CD4 and CD8 cells were FACS-sorted from thawed PBMCs. The protocol was immunoSEQ multiplex PCR, while the TCRdb copy is restricted to in-frame clones and leaves out a portion. The sample yields 110,000 or so clones, 85% to 95% seen once. General observations from the study: The small number of patients limits these findings pending further validation.

Sequenced input: CD4+ T cells from blood. The receptor was derived from a human donor in good health. V gene TRBV4-1 combines with J gene TRBJ2-5; no firm D call. CDR3 in amino acids: CASSQVYVGLEETQYF. The CDR3 DNA follows: TGCGCCAGCAGCCAAGTCTACGTAGGGCTCGAAGAGACCCAGTACTTC.